The present entry profiles one TCR beta chain with its context. Its target is not known. The data are from a study of post-analysis software for immune sequencing data. About the study: Courses of disease covered relapsing-remitting, secondary progressive and progressive-relapsing multiple sclerosis.

Findings and limits, study-wide: People with multiple sclerosis had a significantly lower normalized Chao1 diversity than controls did.

Unique-molecular-identifier-tagged TCR beta cDNA libraries were used. MiXCR, run by TCRdb on the PCR reads, gives a single entry per CDR3 protein. This sample has roughly 800,000 distinct CDR3 sequences, with 25% to 30% found just once. The sequence was obtained from a girl under 18 with multiple sclerosis. The sample consisted of blood.

CDR3 in DNA: TGCAGCACGGAGGTAGCGGGAGGGCGGAATGAGCAGTTCTTC. Residues: CSTEVAGGRNEQFF. The V gene is TRBV20-1, the J gene TRBJ2-1; TRBD2 matches at 11 bases. CDR1 and CDR2 from the germline V gene are DFQATT and SNEGSKA (reference sequence). The CDR3 has 14 residues.